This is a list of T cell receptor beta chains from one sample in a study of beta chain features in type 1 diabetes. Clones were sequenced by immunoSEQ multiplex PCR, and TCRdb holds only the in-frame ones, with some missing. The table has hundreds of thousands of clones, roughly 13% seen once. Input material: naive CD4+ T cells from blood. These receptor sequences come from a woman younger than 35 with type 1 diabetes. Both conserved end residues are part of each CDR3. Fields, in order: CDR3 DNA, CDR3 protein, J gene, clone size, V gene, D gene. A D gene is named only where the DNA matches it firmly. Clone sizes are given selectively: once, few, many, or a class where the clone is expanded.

TGTGCCAGCAGCTCTTTTAGCGGGGGGGTCACAGATACGCAGTATTTT | CASSSFSGGVTDTQYF | TRBJ2-3 | NA | TRBV7-2 | TRBD2
TGTGCCAGCAGCTTAGCGGGACAGGGGAGGACTGAAGCTTTCTTT | CASSLAGQGRTEAFF | TRBJ1-1 | NA | TRBV7-9 | TRBD1
TGTGCCAGCAGCTTAGACGGGGTCACCAATCAGCCCCAGCATTTT | CASSLDGVTNQPQHF | TRBJ1-5 | NA | TRBV7-9 | NA
TGTGCCAGTAGTAAAGGCGGGAACACTGAAGCTTTCTTT | CASSKGGNTEAFF | TRBJ1-1 | NA | TRBV19 | NA
TGTGCAACCTTCACCGGGACAGGCTCCTACGAGCAGTACTTC | CATFTGTGSYEQYF | TRBJ2-7 | NA | TRBV28 | TRBD1
TGTGCCAGCAGCCTGGGGACAGCTCAAGAGACCCAGTACTTC | CASSLGTAQETQYF | TRBJ2-5 | few | TRBV7-2 | TRBD1
TGTGCCAGCAGTTACGGACAGCTGAACACTGAAGCTTTCTTT | CASSYGQLNTEAFF | TRBJ1-1 | NA | TRBV6-6 | NA
TGTGCCAGCAGCGTAGTGGGGGGGGCAGCTGAAGCTTTCTTT | CASSVVGGAAEAFF | TRBJ1-1 | NA | TRBV9 | NA
TGTGCCAGCAGCTTCATGGACAGGGAGGCGAATGGCTACACCTTC | CASSFMDREANGYTF | TRBJ1-2 | NA | TRBV5-6 | TRBD1
TGTGCCAGCAGTCCGGACAGGGGGGGTTTCGAGCAGTACTTC | CASSPDRGGFEQYF | TRBJ2-7 | few | TRBV27 | TRBD1
TGTGCCAGCAGCTTCGAGGGAAGTTCACCCCTCCACTTT | CASSFEGSSPLHF | TRBJ1-6 | NA | TRBV7-9 | NA
TGTGCCAGCTCACCAACTGGCACCGGGGAGCTGTTTTTT | CASSPTGTGELFF | TRBJ2-2 | NA | TRBV18 | NA
TGTGCCAGCAGCCCGGGGGACCAAGAGACCCAGTACTTC | CASSPGDQETQYF | TRBJ2-5 | NA | TRBV11-2 | NA
TGCAGCGTTGGGACAGTGACCGGGGAGCTGTTTTTT | CSVGTVTGELFF | TRBJ2-2 | NA | TRBV29-1 | NA
TGTGCCAGCAGCCAATTGTCAGGGGCATCGAACACTGAAGCTTTCTTT | CASSQLSGASNTEAFF | TRBJ1-1 | few | TRBV14 | NA
TGCAGCGCCTCCGGGACAGGGAGCACAGATACGCAGTATTTT | CSASGTGSTDTQYF | TRBJ2-3 | NA | TRBV29-1 | TRBD1
TGTGCCAGCAACCGGGACAGACTCACAGATACGCAGTATTTT | CASNRDRLTDTQYF | TRBJ2-3 | NA | TRBV7-2 | TRBD1
TGTGCCAGCAGCCATGGGGGGGAATCCGGGGAGCTGTTTTTT | CASSHGGESGELFF | TRBJ2-2 | once | TRBV7-2 | TRBD2
TGTGCCAGCAGTCCGGGACAGTCACAAGAGACCCAGTACTTC | CASSPGQSQETQYF | TRBJ2-5 | few | TRBV28 | TRBD1
TGTGCCAGCAGCCGGGACAGGGTTAGGAACACTGAAGCTTTCTTT | CASSRDRVRNTEAFF | TRBJ1-1 | few | TRBV11-2 | TRBD1
TGTGCCAGCAGCCTCGGGGCGAACACCGGGGAGCTGTTTTTT | CASSLGANTGELFF | TRBJ2-2 | few | TRBV9 | NA
TGTGCCAGCAGCTCCAGGGCCCGAGGGGAGCTGTTTTTT | CASSSRARGELFF | TRBJ2-2 | NA | TRBV7-2 | NA
TGTGCCAGCACCCCAGGACAGGGTGGTGGAAACACCATATATTTT | CASTPGQGGGNTIYF | TRBJ1-3 | NA | TRBV11-2 | TRBD1
TGTGCCAGCAGCTTTTCACAGGGCTACGAGCAGTACTTC | CASSFSQGYEQYF | TRBJ2-7 | NA | TRBV7-3 | NA
TGCAGCGTTGGGGCTAGCGGGCTGAACCAAGAGACCCAGTACTTC | CSVGASGLNQETQYF | TRBJ2-5 | NA | TRBV29-1 | TRBD2
TGTGCCTGGAGTGTCCTCAGGGTTTGGAGATCGTATAGCACAGATACGCAGTATTTT | CAWSVLRVWRSYSTDTQYF | TRBJ2-3 | few | TRBV30 | NA
TGCAGCGTTGAAACTGCTGGAAACACCATATATTTT | CSVETAGNTIYF | TRBJ1-3 | few | TRBV29-1 | NA
TGTGCCAGCAGTGAATACAGGGATGGAGTGATGGCTTTCTTT | CASSEYRDGVMAFF | TRBJ1-1 | NA | TRBV25-1 | NA
TGTGCCAGCAGCTCGCTAACAGGGGCCTACAATGAGCAGTTCTTC | CASSSLTGAYNEQFF | TRBJ2-1 | NA | TRBV7-2 | TRBD1
TGTGCCAGCTCACCAGGGACAGGGGGCACTGAAGCTTTCTTT | CASSPGTGGTEAFF | TRBJ1-1 | NA | TRBV18 | TRBD1
TGTGCCTTCAAGGACACGAATAGCAATCAGCCCCAGCATTTT | CAFKDTNSNQPQHF | TRBJ1-5 | NA | TRBV30 | NA
TGTGCCAGCAGCCAGGGAGAGACCCAGTACTTC | CASSQGETQYF | TRBJ2-5 | few | TRBV7-9 | NA
TGTGCCTGGAGATTCAGGGGGCGGCCGAACACTGAAGCTTTCTTT | CAWRFRGRPNTEAFF | TRBJ1-1 | few | TRBV30 | TRBD1
TGTGCCAGCAGCCCCTCCCGCAATCAGCCCCAGCATTTT | CASSPSRNQPQHF | TRBJ1-5 | NA | TRBV7-2 | NA
TGCGCCAGCAGCCAGGACAGGGGAGAGACCCAGTACTTC | CASSQDRGETQYF | TRBJ2-5 | NA | TRBV4-3 | TRBD1
TGTGCCAGCTCACAGGGACTAGCAGGCTTCGAGCAGTACTTC | CASSQGLAGFEQYF | TRBJ2-7 | few | TRBV18 | TRBD2
TGTGCCACCAGCGTACTACAGGGGCGCCAAGAGACCCAGTACTTC | CATSVLQGRQETQYF | TRBJ2-5 | few | TRBV15 | TRBD1
TGTGCCAGCAGCGGACACCCTAGCGGGATACCATCCCCCACAGATACGCAGTATTTT | CASSGHPSGIPSPTDTQYF | TRBJ2-3 | few | TRBV7-2 | TRBD2
TGTGCCAGCATAAGTGACGGGGAGACCCAGTACTTC | CASISDGETQYF | TRBJ2-5 | NA | TRBV6-5 | NA
TGTGCCAGCAGCCCGGGGACTAGTCGAGAGACCCAGTACTTC | CASSPGTSRETQYF | TRBJ2-5 | few | TRBV5-6 | TRBD2
TGTGCCAGCAGCTTGGATCCGGGGAGCTACAATGAGCAGTTCTTC | CASSLDPGSYNEQFF | TRBJ2-1 | few | TRBV5-4 | NA
TGTGCCAGCATACGACTAGCGGGGGGGGAGCAGTACTTC | CASIRLAGGEQYF | TRBJ2-7 | few | TRBV6-5 | TRBD2
TGCAGTGCTAGACGGGGGGACGAGCAGTACTTC | CSARRGDEQYF | TRBJ2-7 | NA | TRBV20-1 | TRBD2
TGTGCCAGCAGCATCCAAGGGACAGGGGGACAGCCCCAGCATTTT | CASSIQGTGGQPQHF | TRBJ1-5 | NA | TRBV7-2 | TRBD1
TGTGCCAGCAGCGGGCCGGGACAGGGTCACGCCTATGGCTACACCTTC | CASSGPGQGHAYGYTF | TRBJ1-2 | NA | TRBV9 | TRBD1
TGTGCCAGCAGCTTAGGGAGGACTAGCGGGAAGGTCACAGATACGCAGTATTTT | CASSLGRTSGKVTDTQYF | TRBJ2-3 | NA | TRBV7-2 | TRBD2
TGTGCCATCAGTGAGTCCTGGACAGGGACGAGTAACTATGGCTACACCTTC | CAISESWTGTSNYGYTF | TRBJ1-2 | few | TRBV10-3 | TRBD1
TGTGCCAGCTCCCTTAGCGGGGGACCAATCAATGAGCAGTTCTTC | CASSLSGGPINEQFF | TRBJ2-1 | few | TRBV18 | TRBD2